These 2 T cell receptor beta chains came from one sample sequenced in a study of T cell clonotyping in hematopoietic cell transplantation. The data were produced by immunoSEQ multiplex PCR, yet TCRdb's version contains in-frame clones alone and is incomplete. The sample holds tens of thousands of clones, 95% seen once. Sample: peripheral blood mononuclear cells. The receptors derive from a young man in good health. Some clones in this sample may be carry-over from other donors' samples.

This chain links TRBV28 with TRBJ2-6, with 9 bases lining up with TRBD1. The V gene end was trimmed by 9 bases and the J gene end by 0 bases; junction bases not matched to a gene: 6. The CDR3 spans 16 residues. Looked up from germline, CDR1 is MDHEN and CDR2 is SYDVKM. The chain's CDR3 is CASRQGGSSGANVLTF. In DNA form, the CDR3 reads TGTGCCAGTCGACAGGGGGGGAGCTCTGGGGCCAACGTCCTGACTTTC.

The chain links TRBV19 to TRBJ1-4, with 7 bases fitting TRBD1. Germline V gene data show CDR1 as LNHDA and CDR2 as SQIVND (reference sequence). The CDR3 extends over 15 amino acids. The V and J ends lost 4 bases and 5 bases, in that order; junction bases with no gene match: 7. CDR3 loop: CASSSGDRRNEKLFF. In DNA, the CDR3 is TGTGCCAGTAGTAGCGGGGACAGAAGAAATGAAAAACTGTTTTTT. Full variable domain (remainder filled in from reference TRBV19 and TRBJ1-4): DGGITQSPKYLFRKEGQNVTLSCEQNLNHDAMYWYRQDPGQGLRLIYYSQIVNDFQKGDIAEGYSVSREKKESFPLTVTSAQKNPTAFYLCASSSGDRRNEKLFFGSGTQLSVL.